This T cell receptor beta chain stems from a study of blood T cell repertoires in COVID-19. This CDR3 is 13 amino acids long. With 6 bases removed from V and 7 bases from J, the gap between germline ends came to 10 bases. The protocol was immunoSEQ multiplex PCR, while the TCRdb copy is restricted to in-frame clones and leaves out a portion. The data hold roughly 200,000 clones, with roughly 80% observed a single time. This sequence was found in a woman in her forties or fifties who had been exposed to COVID-19. The V gene is TRBV12-3 or TRBV12-4, the J gene TRBJ1-6; D uncertain. What was sequenced was PBMCs or T cells enriched from blood (not recorded which). Here the CDR3 DNA reads TGTGCCAGCAGCCCGGGAACGAATTCACCCCTCCACTTT. Amino acids: CASSPGTNSPLHF.